This T cell receptor (beta chain) emerged from a study of blood T cell repertoires in COVID-19. In the study overall: From T cells, B-cell-depleted T cells, or PBMCs came the material, which was cDNA or gDNA.

Under the authors' procedure: Amplification from reference gene primers served as the basis for estimated nucleated cell counts. Assay: immunoSEQ multiplex PCR; the TCRdb copy retains only in-frame clones and omits some. V, J and clone size were drawn from that table, and D and trimming were deduced from the DNA. Of a few hundred thousand clones detected, around 83% appear once; the ten largest clones hold under 8%. All enrollees were roughly 18 to 100 years old and from 20 to 30 US areas. Within the 2 weeks before study entry, each person in the exposed group met a COVID-19 case. The source of this sequence is a woman aged 45-59 years who had been exposed to COVID-19. The sample comprised PBMCs or T cells enriched from blood (not recorded which).

Here the CDR3 reads CASSLGTGAIYEQYF. CDR3 nucleotides: TGTGCCAGCAGCTTGGGGACAGGGGCAATCTACGAGCAGTACTTC. The chain combines TRBV7-8 with TRBJ2-7, with 10 bases matching TRBD1. This CDR3 comprises 15 residues. J lost 3 bases, V lost 3 bases, and 5 bases had no gene match. Germline loops: CDR1 SGHVS, CDR2 FQNEAQ. The variable domain in full, completed from reference TRBV7-8 and TRBJ2-7, reads GAGVSQSPRYKVAKRGQDVALRCDPISGHVSLFWYQQALGQGPEFLTYFQNEAQLDKSGLPSDRFFAERPEGSVSTLKIQRTQQEDSAVYLCASSLGTGAIYEQYFGPGTRLTVT.